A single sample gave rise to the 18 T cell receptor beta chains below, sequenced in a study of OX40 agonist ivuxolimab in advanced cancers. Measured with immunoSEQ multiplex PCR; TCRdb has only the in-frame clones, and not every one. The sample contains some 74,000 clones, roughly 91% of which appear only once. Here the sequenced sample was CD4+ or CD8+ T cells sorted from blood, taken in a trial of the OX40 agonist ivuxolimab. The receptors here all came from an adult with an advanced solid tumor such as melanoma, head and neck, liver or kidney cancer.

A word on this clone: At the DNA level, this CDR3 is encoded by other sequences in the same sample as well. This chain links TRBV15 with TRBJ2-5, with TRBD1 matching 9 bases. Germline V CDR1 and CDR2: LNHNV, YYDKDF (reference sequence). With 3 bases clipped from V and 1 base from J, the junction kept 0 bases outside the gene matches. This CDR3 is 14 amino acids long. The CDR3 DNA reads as TGTGCCACCAGCAGGGACAGGGGCCAAGAGACCCAGTACTTC. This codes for CATSRDRGQETQYF.

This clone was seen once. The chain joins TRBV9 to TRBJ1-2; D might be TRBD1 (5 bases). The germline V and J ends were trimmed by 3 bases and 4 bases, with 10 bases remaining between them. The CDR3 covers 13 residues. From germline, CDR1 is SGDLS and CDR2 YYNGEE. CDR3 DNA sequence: TGTGCCAGCAGCGGGGGCACTCTCTATGGCTACACCTTC. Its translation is CASSGGTLYGYTF. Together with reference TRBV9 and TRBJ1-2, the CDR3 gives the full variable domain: DSGVTQTPKHLITATGQRVTLRCSPRSGDLSVYWYQQSLDQGLQFLIQYYNGEERAKGNILERFSAQQFPDLHSELNLSSLELGDSALYFCASSGGTLYGYTFGSGTRLTVV.

The CDR3 is CASSQSDSTNQPQHF. DNA for the CDR3: TGTGCCAGCAGCCAATCAGATAGCACCAATCAGCCCCAGCATTTT. The chain links TRBV16 to TRBJ1-5; D is undetermined. The germline V gene encodes CDR1 KGHSY and CDR2 FQNENV. The CDR3 extends over 15 amino acids. With 0 bases removed from V and 3 bases from J, the gap between germline ends came to 9 bases.

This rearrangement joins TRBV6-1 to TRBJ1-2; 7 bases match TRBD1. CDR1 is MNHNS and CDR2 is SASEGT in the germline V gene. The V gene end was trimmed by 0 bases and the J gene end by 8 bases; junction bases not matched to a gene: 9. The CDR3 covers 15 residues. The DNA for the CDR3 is TGTGCCAGCAGTGAAGCGCTGGGAGGGGGCAAAGGCTACACCTTC. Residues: CASSEALGGGKGYTF.

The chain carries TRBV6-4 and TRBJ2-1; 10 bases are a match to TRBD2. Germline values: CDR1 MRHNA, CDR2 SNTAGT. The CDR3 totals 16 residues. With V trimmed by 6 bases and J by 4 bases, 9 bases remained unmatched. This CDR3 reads CASRTSGGAAYNEQFF. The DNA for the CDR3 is TGTGCCAGCAGAACAAGCGGGGGGGCTGCGTACAATGAGCAGTTCTTC.

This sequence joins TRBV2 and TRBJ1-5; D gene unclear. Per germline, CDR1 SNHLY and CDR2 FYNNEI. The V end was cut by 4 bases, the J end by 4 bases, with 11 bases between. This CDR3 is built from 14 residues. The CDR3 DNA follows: TGTGCCAGCAGTGGGGCGACCCTAAATCAGCCCCAGCATTTT. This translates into CASSGATLNQPQHF.

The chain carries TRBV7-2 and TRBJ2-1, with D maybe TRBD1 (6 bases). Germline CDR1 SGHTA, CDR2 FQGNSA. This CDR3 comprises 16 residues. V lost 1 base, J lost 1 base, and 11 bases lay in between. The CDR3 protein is CASSLDLGASYNEQFF. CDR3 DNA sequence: TGTGCCAGCAGCTTAGATCTGGGGGCTTCCTACAATGAGCAGTTCTTC.

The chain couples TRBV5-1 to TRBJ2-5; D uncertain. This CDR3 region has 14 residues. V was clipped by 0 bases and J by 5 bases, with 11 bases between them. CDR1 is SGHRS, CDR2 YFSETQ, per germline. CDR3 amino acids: CASSLEPGRETQYF. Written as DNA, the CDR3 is TGCGCCAGCAGCTTGGAGCCTGGGCGGGAGACCCAGTACTTC.

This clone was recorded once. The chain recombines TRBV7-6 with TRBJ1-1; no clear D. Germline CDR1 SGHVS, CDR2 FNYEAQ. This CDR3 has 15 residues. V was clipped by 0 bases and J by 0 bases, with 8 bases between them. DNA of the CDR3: TGTGCCAGCAGCTTAGCGCCCTCTTTGAACACTGAAGCTTTCTTT. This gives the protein CASSLAPSLNTEAFF.

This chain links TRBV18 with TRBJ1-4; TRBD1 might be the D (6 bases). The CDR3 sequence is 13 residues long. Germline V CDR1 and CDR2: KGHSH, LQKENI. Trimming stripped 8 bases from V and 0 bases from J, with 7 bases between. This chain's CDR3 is CASNRATNEKLFF. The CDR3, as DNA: TGTGCCAGCAACAGGGCAACTAATGAAAAACTGTTTTTT.

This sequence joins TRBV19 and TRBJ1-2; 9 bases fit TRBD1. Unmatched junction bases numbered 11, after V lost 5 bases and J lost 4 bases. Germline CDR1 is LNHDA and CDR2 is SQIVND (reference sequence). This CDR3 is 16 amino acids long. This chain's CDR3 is CASSPRGQGRAYGYTF. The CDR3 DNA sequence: TGTGCCAGTAGTCCCAGAGGACAGGGGCGGGCCTATGGCTACACCTTC. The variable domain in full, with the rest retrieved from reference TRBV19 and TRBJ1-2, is DGGITQSPKYLFRKEGQNVTLSCEQNLNHDAMYWYRQDPGQGLRLIYYSQIVNDFQKGDIAEGYSVSREKKESFPLTVTSAQKNPTAFYLCASSPRGQGRAYGYTFGSGTRLTVV.

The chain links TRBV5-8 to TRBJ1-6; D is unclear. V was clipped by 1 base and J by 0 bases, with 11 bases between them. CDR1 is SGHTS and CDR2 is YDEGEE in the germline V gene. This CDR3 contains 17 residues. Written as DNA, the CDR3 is TGTGCCAGCAGCTTGACTGGCGATAGCTCCTATAATTCACCCCTCCACTTT. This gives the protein CASSLTGDSSYNSPLHF.

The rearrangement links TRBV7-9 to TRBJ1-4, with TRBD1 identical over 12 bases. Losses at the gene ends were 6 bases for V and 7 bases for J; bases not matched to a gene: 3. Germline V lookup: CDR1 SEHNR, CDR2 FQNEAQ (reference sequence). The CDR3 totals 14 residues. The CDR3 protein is CASRGTGGGEKLFF. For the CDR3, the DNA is TGTGCCAGCAGAGGGACAGGGGGCGGTGAAAAACTGTTTTTT.

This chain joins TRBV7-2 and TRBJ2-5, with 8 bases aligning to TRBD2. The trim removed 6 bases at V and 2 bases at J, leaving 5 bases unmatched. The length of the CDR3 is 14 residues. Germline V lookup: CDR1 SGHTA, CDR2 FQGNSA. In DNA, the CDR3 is TGTGCCAGCAGTATAGCGGGGTTGCAAGAGACCCAGTACTTC. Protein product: CASSIAGLQETQYF.

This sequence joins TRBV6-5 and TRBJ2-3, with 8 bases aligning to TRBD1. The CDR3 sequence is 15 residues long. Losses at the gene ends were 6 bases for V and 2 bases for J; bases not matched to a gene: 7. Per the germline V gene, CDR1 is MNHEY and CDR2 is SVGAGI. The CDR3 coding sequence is TGTGCCAGCAGCTTCGGGACAGGATACACAGATACGCAGTATTTT. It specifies CASSFGTGYTDTQYF.

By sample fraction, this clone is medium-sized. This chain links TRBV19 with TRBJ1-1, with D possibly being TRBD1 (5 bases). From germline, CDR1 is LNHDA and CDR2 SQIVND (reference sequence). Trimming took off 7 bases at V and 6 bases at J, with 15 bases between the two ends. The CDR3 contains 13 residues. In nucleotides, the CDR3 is TGTGCCAGTACCCCAGGGATCCGCGCTGAAGCTTTCTTT. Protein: CASTPGIRAEAFF. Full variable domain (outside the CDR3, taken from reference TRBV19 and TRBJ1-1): DGGITQSPKYLFRKEGQNVTLSCEQNLNHDAMYWYRQDPGQGLRLIYYSQIVNDFQKGDIAEGYSVSREKKESFPLTVTSAQKNPTAFYLCASTPGIRAEAFFGQGTRLTVV.

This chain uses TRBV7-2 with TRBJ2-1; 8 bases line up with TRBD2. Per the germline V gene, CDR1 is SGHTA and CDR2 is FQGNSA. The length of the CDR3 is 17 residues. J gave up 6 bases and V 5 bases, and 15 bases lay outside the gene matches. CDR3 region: CASSPKVAGGFINEQFF. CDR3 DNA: TGTGCCAGCAGCCCAAAGGTCGCGGGGGGCTTTATCAATGAGCAGTTCTTC. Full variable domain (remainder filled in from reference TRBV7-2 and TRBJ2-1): GAGVSQSPSNKVTEKGKDVELRCDPISGHTALYWYRQSLGQGLEFLIYFQGNSAPDKSGLPSDRFSAERTGGSVSTLTIQRTQQEDSAVYLCASSPKVAGGFINEQFFGPGTRLTVL.

The CDR3 here is CASSESSGANQPQHF. In DNA form, the CDR3 reads TGCGCCAGCAGTGAGTCGTCGGGCGCCAATCAGCCCCAGCATTTT. This chain links TRBV10-2 with TRBJ1-5, with no clear D. The CDR3 runs 15 residues. Per the germline V gene, CDR1 is WSHSY and CDR2 is SAAADI. Deletions cut 0 bases from V and 3 bases from J, with 9 bases between.